These 9 T cell receptor beta chains came from one sample sequenced in a study of OX40 agonist ivuxolimab in advanced cancers. Libraries were made using the immunoSEQ multiplex PCR assay. Held by TCRdb, this immuneACCESS table contains in-frame sequences only and omits some clones. Under half of the omission traces to an unresolved V gene where checked; the cause of the rest is unknown. Present in this sample are 100,000 to 130,000 clones, 91% of which were seen just once. Approximately 1.2% of the sample comes from the top ten. The specimen comprised CD4+ or CD8+ T cells sorted from blood, sampled in a trial of the OX40 agonist ivuxolimab. Receptors originate from an adult with an advanced solid tumor such as melanoma, head and neck, liver or kidney cancer.

The CDR3 DNA is TGCGCCAGCAGCTCCACGGGACAGTCGGGAAACACCATATATTTT. Its protein is CASSSTGQSGNTIYF. The chain joins TRBV5-1 to TRBJ1-3, with TRBD1 matching 7 bases. The V segment lost 3 bases and the J segment 4 bases; nucleotides outside the gene matches: 7. The CDR3 has 15 residues. Germline values: CDR1 SGHRS, CDR2 YFSETQ.

This chain uses TRBV28 with TRBJ2-5, with a tentative D call TRBD2 (7 bases). The CDR3 contains 14 residues. Germline CDR1 and CDR2: MDHEN and SYDVKM. The germline V and J ends were trimmed by 2 bases and 1 base, with 8 bases remaining between them. CDR3 nucleotides: TGTGCCAGCAGTTTAAGGGGGGGCCAAGAGACCCAGTACTTC. Amino acid sequence: CASSLRGGQETQYF.

The chain uses TRBV25-1 and TRBJ1-2; D gene uncertain. From germline, CDR1 is MGHDK and CDR2 SYGVNS. CDR3 length equals 12 residues. Trimming left V 6 bases short and J 0 bases short, with 5 bases between. The CDR3 reads CASRAANYGYTF. CDR3 nucleotide sequence: TGTGCCAGCAGGGCAGCTAACTATGGCTACACCTTC.

V is TRBV5-4 and J is TRBJ2-2; 8 bases line up with TRBD2. The V and J ends lost 4 bases and 4 bases, in that order; junction bases with no gene match: 9. The CDR3 loop spans 16 amino acids. Germline CDR1 and CDR2: SGHNT and YYREEE (reference sequence). The CDR3 region is CASSRGGQMFTGELFF. The CDR3 region has the DNA TGTGCCAGCAGCCGGGGGGGCCAGATGTTCACCGGGGAGCTGTTTTTT. Variable domain in full (rest from reference TRBV5-4 and TRBJ2-2): ETGVTQSPTHLIKTRGQQVTLRCSSQSGHNTVSWYQQALGQGPQFIFQYYREEENGRGNFPPRFSGLQFPNYSSELNVNALELDDSALYLCASSRGGQMFTGELFFGEGSRLTVL.

This rearrangement joins TRBV13 to TRBJ2-7, with a weak D call TRBD1 (6 bases). The ends were cut back, 1 base at V and 3 bases at J, with 10 bases in the middle. CDR3 size: 14 residues. Germline CDR1 reads PRHDT; CDR2 reads FYEKMQ (reference sequence). This chain's CDR3 is CASSLVRQDYEQYF. DNA of the CDR3: TGTGCCAGCAGCTTAGTTCGACAGGACTACGAGCAGTACTTC.

The rearrangement links TRBV13 to TRBJ2-2, with D perhaps being TRBD1 or TRBD2 (5 bases each). The CDR3 consists of 15 residues. Germline V gene lookup returns CDR1 PRHDT and CDR2 FYEKMQ (reference sequence). Trimming cost V 5 bases and J 4 bases, with 14 bases left between them. Written as DNA, the CDR3 is TGTGCCAGCAGCCCACTGGGACCGGGCACCGGGGAGCTGTTTTTT. It yields the protein CASSPLGPGTGELFF.

V gene TRBV6-4 combines with J gene TRBJ1-1; a possible D gene is TRBD1 (5 bases). The CDR3 is made up of 14 amino acids. CDR1 is MRHNA and CDR2 is SNTAGT in the germline V gene. V dropped 9 bases and J dropped 0 bases, with 14 bases sitting between them. CDR3 amino acids: CASDKGPLNTEAFF. The CDR3 DNA reads TGTGCCAGTGACAAGGGGCCCTTGAACACTGAAGCTTTCTTT.

In DNA form, the CDR3 reads TGTGCCATCAGTGAGTCTGGGTTTAGCGGAAACACCATATATTTT. Translated: CAISESGFSGNTIYF. The chain links TRBV10-3 to TRBJ1-3; D ambiguous. V was pared by 0 bases and J by 4 bases, with 10 bases between. This CDR3 is built from 15 residues. Germline V CDR1 and CDR2: ENHRY, SYGVKD.

The chain couples TRBV27 to TRBJ2-7; 8 positions match TRBD1. From germline, CDR1 is MNHEY and CDR2 SMNVEV (reference sequence). The CDR3 loop spans 13 amino acids. V shed 4 bases and J 4 bases; nucleotides not matched to a gene: 3. DNA of the CDR3: TGTGCCAGCAGTTACGGGACAGGTTACGAGCAGTACTTC. It yields the protein CASSYGTGYEQYF.